Below, 8 T cell receptor beta chains from the same sample are listed, as sequenced in a study of T cell responses to AZD1222 COVID-19 vaccine. Data came from immunoSEQ multiplex PCR; TCRdb stores just in-frame clones and leaves some out. In the table there are roughly 150,000 clones, approximately 86% of which are singletons. The specimen was peripheral blood, collected after recovery from COVID-19. The receptor set was obtained from an adult who had recovered from COVID-19.

The V gene is TRBV27, the J gene TRBJ1-5, with 9 bases identical to TRBD1. The CDR3 has 17 amino acids. Trimming cost V 2 bases and J 3 bases; bases outside gene matches: 8. The germline V gene has CDR1 MNHEY and CDR2 SMNVEV (reference sequence). Here the CDR3 DNA reads TGTGCCAGCAGTTTAGACCTGGGACAGGGACACAATCAGCCCCAGCATTTT. Protein product: CASSLDLGQGHNQPQHF.

The chain is built from TRBV7-9 and TRBJ2-5; D may correspond to TRBD1 or TRBD2 (6 bases each). The CDR3 totals 12 residues. Germline V gene lookup returns CDR1 SEHNR and CDR2 FQNEAQ (reference sequence). Between the trimmed V and J ends, which lost 8 bases and 4 bases, there was a span of 11 bases. CDR3 DNA: TGTGCCAGCCAGGGGAGGCGAGAGACCCAGTACTTC. Amino acid sequence: CASQGRRETQYF.

This clone was seen only a few times. The V and J genes are TRBV19 and TRBJ1-2; TRBD1 matches 8 bases. V lost 1 base to trimming and J lost 5 bases; unmatched junction nucleotides: 9. Germline V gene lookup returns CDR1 LNHDA and CDR2 SQIVND (reference sequence). The CDR3 extends over 16 amino acids. The CDR3 loop is CASSIVGQGPIYGYTF. The CDR3 bases are TGTGCCAGTAGTATAGTCGGACAGGGACCAATTTATGGCTACACCTTC.

This sequence joins TRBV15 and TRBJ2-5; 7 bases map to TRBD1. The CDR3 is 14 residues long. V trimming: 4 bases; J trimming: 5 bases; junction bases outside the gene matches: 7. The germline CDR1 and CDR2 sequences are LNHNV and YYDKDF (reference sequence). In nucleotides, the CDR3 is TGTGCCACCAGCACCAGGGGGATACGGGAGACCCAGTACTTC. Translating gives CATSTRGIRETQYF.

This clone was seen just once. This chain uses TRBV5-8 with TRBJ1-2; D may be TRBD1 (5 bases). CDR1 and CDR2 (germline): SGHTS, YDEGEE. Trimming took 5 bases from V and 2 from J, leaving 13 bases between them. CDR3 length: 14 residues. The chain's CDR3 is CASRRIRGNYGYTF. CDR3 coding DNA: TGTGCCAGCAGACGAATTCGGGGGAACTATGGCTACACCTTC.

The chain uses TRBV3-1 (or the pseudogene TRBV3-2) and TRBJ2-7; D remains unclear. Germline V CDR1 and CDR2: LGHDT, YNNKEL (reference sequence). The CDR3 is 12 residues long. V shed 3 bases and J shed 0 bases, with 3 bases lying between them. In nucleotides, the CDR3 is TGTGCCAGCAGCCACCTCTCCTACGAGCAGTACTTC. Translating gives CASSHLSYEQYF.

The rearrangement joins TRBV5-1 to TRBJ2-2; no reliable D call. The V gene lost 0 bases and the J gene lost 7 bases, with 10 bases spanning the gap. CDR1 is SGHRS, CDR2 YFSETQ, per germline. There are 14 residues in the CDR3. CDR3 nucleotide sequence: TGCGCCAGCAGCTTGGACCGTCCGGACGGGGAGCTGTTTTTT. Its protein is CASSLDRPDGELFF.

This clone was picked up one time. This rearrangement joins TRBV18 to TRBJ2-5; 9 positions agree with TRBD2. This CDR3 contains 15 residues. Germline CDR1 reads KGHSH; CDR2 reads LQKENI. The J segment lost 7 bases and the V segment lost 0 bases, leaving 6 bases of the junction unmatched. This CDR3 reads CASSPPRAGGGTQYF. The DNA for the CDR3 is TGTGCCAGCTCACCACCGAGAGCGGGAGGAGGGACCCAGTACTTC.